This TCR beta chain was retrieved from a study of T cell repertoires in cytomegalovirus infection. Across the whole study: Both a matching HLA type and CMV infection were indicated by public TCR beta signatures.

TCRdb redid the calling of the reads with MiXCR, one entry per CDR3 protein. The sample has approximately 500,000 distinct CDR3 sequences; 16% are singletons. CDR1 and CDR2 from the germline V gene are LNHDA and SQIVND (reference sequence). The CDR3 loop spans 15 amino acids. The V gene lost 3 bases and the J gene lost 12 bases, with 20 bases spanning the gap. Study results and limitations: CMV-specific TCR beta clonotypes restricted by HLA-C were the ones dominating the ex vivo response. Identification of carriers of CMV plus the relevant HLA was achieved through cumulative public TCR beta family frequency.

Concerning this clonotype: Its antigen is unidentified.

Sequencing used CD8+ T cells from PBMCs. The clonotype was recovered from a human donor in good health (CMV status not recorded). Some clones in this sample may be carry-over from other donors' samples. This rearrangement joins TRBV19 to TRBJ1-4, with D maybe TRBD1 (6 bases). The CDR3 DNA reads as TGTGCCAGTAGTATCGGTCGGGACACGTCCTTGGAACTGTTTTTT. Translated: CASSIGRDTSLELFF.